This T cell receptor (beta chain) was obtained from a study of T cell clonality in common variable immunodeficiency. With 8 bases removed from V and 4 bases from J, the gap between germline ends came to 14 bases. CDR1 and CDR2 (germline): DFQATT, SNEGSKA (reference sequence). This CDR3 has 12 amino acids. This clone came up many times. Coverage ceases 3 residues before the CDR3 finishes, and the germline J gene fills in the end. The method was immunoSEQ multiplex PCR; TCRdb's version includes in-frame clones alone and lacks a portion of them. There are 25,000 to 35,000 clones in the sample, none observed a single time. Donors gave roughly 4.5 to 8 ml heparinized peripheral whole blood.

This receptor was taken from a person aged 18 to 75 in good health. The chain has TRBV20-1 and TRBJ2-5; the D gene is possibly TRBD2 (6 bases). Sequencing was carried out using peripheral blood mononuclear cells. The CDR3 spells CSQAGRAETQYF. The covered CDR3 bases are TGCAGTCAGGCGGGAAGGGCAGAGACC.